This T cell receptor (beta chain) was observed in a study of blood T cell repertoires in COVID-19. Study context: PBMCs, B-cell-depleted T cells, or T cells were the source of the cDNA or gDNA that made up the material.

CDR3 size: 17 residues. V lost 8 bases to trimming and J lost 2 bases; unmatched junction nucleotides: 14. Germline assignment: CDR1 SNHLY and CDR2 FYNNEI. Using immunoSEQ multiplex PCR, the repertoire was profiled, and TCRdb retains in-frame clones only, with some absent. The sample holds 250,000 or so clones, roughly 79% seen once. The receptor comes from a woman older than 75 with acute or convalescent COVID-19. V usage is TRBV2 and J usage is TRBJ2-3; 9 nucleotides align to TRBD2. The sequencing input was peripheral blood. This CDR3 reads CASGFSGSGKSTDTQYF. In nucleotides, the CDR3 is TGTGCCAGCGGTTTTAGCGGGAGTGGGAAATCCACAGATACGCAGTATTTT.